This T cell receptor beta chain was sequenced during a study of blood T cells in healthy people across ages. Trimming removed 5 bases at V and 0 bases at J, with 19 bases between. The CDR3 covers 17 residues. A second PCR, run for about 7 to 11 cycles, used a sample-barcoded 5' primer plus a J-beta primer mix. Each TCR beta cDNA got a 12-nucleotide random molecular identifier. TCRdb redid the calling of the 5' RACE reads with MiXCR, one entry per CDR3 protein. Seen here are about 1.6 million distinct CDR3 sequences, about 32% observed once, and the top ten hold about 11%. In terms of origin and age, donors were healthy Caucasian individuals from Russia aged about 6 to 95. Every donor gave roughly 9.6 milliliters of peripheral blood.

Source material: blood. The gene calls are TRBV12-3 or TRBV12-4 and TRBJ1-1, with a possible D match to TRBD1 (5 bases). The receptor comes from a woman aged 30 to 39 in good health. The DNA for the CDR3 is TGTGCCAGCAGTGCGGGGACCGCGAGTCCCATGAACACTGAAGCTTTCTTT. Its translation is CASSAGTASPMNTEAFF.